This T cell receptor beta chain came from a study of T-cell reconstitution after alpha-beta-depleted transplantation in children (dated by TCRdb to about 2016). With respect to the entire study: The study quantitatively tracked T-cell immune reconstitution after TCRalphabeta/CD19-depleted allogeneic hematopoietic cell transplantation in children using TCR repertoire profiling.

Library preparation was by PCR. TCRdb names Illumina HiSeq 2500 as the instrument used. TCR library preparation used molecular barcoding, with unique molecular identifiers applied to normalize quantification of the TCRbeta repertoire. TCRdb ran its own pipeline on the public reads, namely fastp trimming at Q25 and MiXCR clone calling, and kept in-frame beta chains. CDR3 protein duplicates are merged, each entry listing the most common genes and DNA. Recorded for this sample are some 500,000 distinct CDR3 sequences; around 16% of them occurred a single time. The ten largest account for more than 2.5% of the sample. The germline ends are 12 bases apart after V is trimmed by 0 bases and J by 7 bases. The CDR3 sequence holds 14 residues, the cysteine and phenylalanine included. Left in the record is the CDR3 DNA by itself, 42 bases read in frame from the first base. Taken from the germline V gene, the CDR1 and CDR2 loops are MNHNS and SASEGT.

Regarding this clonotype: The antigen this receptor binds is unknown. Base qualities are not recorded, but no much larger clone differs from it by a single base.

Here the sequenced sample was PBMCs from the stem cell graft donor, taken from the stem cell graft. The receptor's source is a human donor who donated a stem cell graft to a child with acute lymphoblastic leukemia. The sequence links TRBV6-1 to TRBJ1-2, with no reliable assignment of the D segment. The DNA sequence is TGTGCCAGCAGTGAAGCGGCCACACGAATTGGCTACACCTTC. It specifies CASSEAATRIGYTF.